These 16 T cell receptor beta chains came from one sample sequenced in a study of cytomegalovirus exposure and HLA in healthy donors. This PCR relied on a set of 60 Vbeta primers and 13 Jbeta primers. Clones were read by immunoSEQ multiplex PCR, and TCRdb kept only the in-frame ones, dropping some. The profile covers 150,000 or so clones, with approximately 84% appearing a single time and roughly 0.38% taken by the ten largest. The sequencing input was PBMCs. The origin of the receptors is a boy younger than 10 in good health and CMV-seronegative.

This chain links TRBV7-8 with TRBJ2-1, with D tentatively TRBD2 (6 bases). Trimming removed 1 base from V and 4 bases from J, with 8 bases in between. This CDR3 has 14 residues. Looked up from germline, CDR1 is SGHVS and CDR2 is FQNEAQ. The CDR3 nucleotides read TGTGCCAGCAGCTTAGGGAGGGAATACAATGAGCAGTTCTTC. Translating gives CASSLGREYNEQFF. The variable domain in full, completed from reference TRBV7-8 and TRBJ2-1, reads GAGVSQSPRYKVAKRGQDVALRCDPISGHVSLFWYQQALGQGPEFLTYFQNEAQLDKSGLPSDRFFAERPEGSVSTLKIQRTQQEDSAVYLCASSLGREYNEQFFGPGTRLTVL.

This clone was seen a handful of times. This chain joins TRBV10-3 and TRBJ1-4; 8 bases fit TRBD1. V shed 1 base and J 8 bases; nucleotides not matched to a gene: 6. The CDR3 covers 15 residues. Germline lookup yields CDR1 ENHRY and CDR2 SYGVKD. CDR3 nucleotide sequence: TGTGCCATCAGTGAGTTTCAGGGGGCAGGGGAAAAACTGTTTTTT. As protein: CAISEFQGAGEKLFF.

This clone showed up just once. The V call is TRBV7-9, the J call TRBJ1-5, with D maybe TRBD1 (5 bases). The V and J ends lost 5 bases and 6 bases respectively, with 14 bases between them. Germline V gene sequence: CDR1 SEHNR, CDR2 FQNEAQ (reference sequence). The length of the CDR3 is 14 residues. This CDR3 is CASSPVGGSQPQHF. The CDR3 DNA reads TGTGCCAGCAGCCCAGTCGGGGGAAGTCAGCCCCAGCATTTT. The full variable domain, rest sourced from reference TRBV7-9 and TRBJ1-5, is DTGVSQNPRHKITKRGQNVTFRCDPISEHNRLYWYRQTLGQGPEFLTYFQNEAQLEKSRLLSDRFSAERPKGSFSTLEIQRTEQGDSAMYLCASSPVGGSQPQHFGDGTRLSIL.

V gene TRBV6-5 combines with J gene TRBJ2-7; D possibly corresponds to TRBD1 (5 bases). Germline lookup yields CDR1 MNHEY and CDR2 SVGAGI. The CDR3 consists of 15 residues. V was shortened by 0 bases and J by 2 bases, with 11 bases between the two germline ends. The CDR3 coding sequence is TGTGCCAGCAGTTACTCGAACAGGTTTCCCTACGAGCAGTACTTC. This codes for CASSYSNRFPYEQYF.

This clone was recorded a few times. The chain is built from TRBV4-2 and TRBJ1-1; unclear D gene. V was cut by 1 base and J by 0 bases, with 9 bases left in between. Germline V gives CDR1 LGHNA, CDR2 YNFKEQ. CDR3 size: 15 residues. DNA for the CDR3: TGTGCCAGCAGCCAAGCGAGAAGAGTGAACACTGAAGCTTTCTTT. It specifies CASSQARRVNTEAFF.

In its sample, this clone was seen once. J is TRBJ2-6 and V is TRBV28, with 11 bases aligning to TRBD1. The CDR3 covers 15 residues. Germline CDR1 is MDHEN and CDR2 is SYDVKM. V dropped 11 bases and J dropped 0; count of bases not matched to a gene: 3. This CDR3 reads CAAGTGGSGANVLTF. The CDR3 DNA follows: TGTGCCGCCGGGACAGGGGGCTCTGGGGCCAACGTCCTGACTTTC.

This chain joins TRBV5-1 and TRBJ2-7, with D unresolved. Per the germline V gene, CDR1 is SGHRS and CDR2 is YFSETQ. There are 13 residues in the CDR3. Trimming removed 7 bases at V and 1 base at J, with 12 bases between. This CDR3 is CASLGTDSYEQYF. The CDR3 nucleotides are TGCGCCAGCCTTGGCACAGATTCCTACGAGCAGTACTTC. Together with reference TRBV5-1 and TRBJ2-7, the CDR3 gives the full variable domain: KAGVTQTPRYLIKTRGQQVTLSCSPISGHRSVSWYQQTPGQGLQFLFEYFSETQRNKGNFPGRFSGRQFSNSRSEMNVSTLELGDSALYLCASLGTDSYEQYFGPGTRLTVT.

This clone was detected once. The genes are TRBV4-1 and TRBJ2-4, with 7 positions matching TRBD1. Per the germline V gene, CDR1 is MGHRA and CDR2 is YSYEKL. V lost 2 bases, J lost 1 base, and 5 bases stayed unmatched. The CDR3 contains 16 residues. The CDR3 loop reads CASSQTGAIAKNIQYF. The CDR3 region has the DNA TGCGCCAGCAGCCAAACAGGGGCGATCGCCAAAAACATTCAGTACTTC.

In nucleotides, the CDR3 is TGTGCCAGCAGCCTCGGGGGGAAGACCCAGTACTTC. Translating it yields CASSLGGKTQYF. V usage is TRBV28 and J usage is TRBJ2-5; 7 nucleotides match TRBD2. V trimming: 6 bases; J trimming: 6 bases; junction bases outside the gene matches: 4. This CDR3 has 12 residues. The germline V gene has CDR1 MDHEN and CDR2 SYDVKM. Using reference TRBV28 and TRBJ2-5 for the parts outside the CDR3, the full variable domain is DVKVTQSSRYLVKRTGEKVFLECVQDMDHENMFWYRQDPGLGLRLIYFSYDVKMKEKGDIPEGYSVSREKKERFSLILESASTNQTSMYLCASSLGGKTQYFGPGTRLLVL.

The chain joins TRBV5-4 to TRBJ2-1; D not certain. This CDR3 is built from 16 residues. Trimming shortened V by 2 bases and J by 2 bases, and 14 bases separated the two germline ends. Germline loops: CDR1 SGHNT, CDR2 YYREEE (reference sequence). The CDR3 DNA is TGTGCCAGCAGCTTTGAGGAACCCAGCACCTACAATGAGCAGTTCTTC. As protein: CASSFEEPSTYNEQFF.

The V gene is TRBV25-1, the J gene TRBJ1-1, with TRBD1 identical over 9 bases. J gave up 5 bases and V 3 bases, and 7 bases lay outside the gene matches. This CDR3 comprises 15 residues. The germline V gene has CDR1 MGHDK and CDR2 SYGVNS. As DNA, the CDR3 is TGTGCCAGCAGTGACCCACAGGGGGCGAGGACTGAAGCTTTCTTT. Amino acids: CASSDPQGARTEAFF.

The V gene is TRBV10-3, the J gene TRBJ1-4; D may be TRBD1 (6 bases). CDR3 length: 15 amino acids. CDR1 is ENHRY and CDR2 is SYGVKD in the germline V gene. Trimming stripped 3 bases from V and 8 bases from J, with 16 bases between. DNA for the CDR3: TGTGCCATCAGTGACCCAGGGGTGGAAGAGGAAAAACTGTTTTTT. It is translated as CAISDPGVEEEKLFF.

The V call is TRBV9, the J call TRBJ2-7; TRBD1 agrees at 7 bases. The CDR3 runs to 15 residues. Germline V gives CDR1 SGDLS, CDR2 YYNGEE. V gave up 1 base and J gave up 0 bases; unmatched junction bases: 4. This CDR3 is CASSVSSGGSYEQYF. The DNA of the CDR3 is TGTGCCAGCAGCGTATCTTCAGGGGGCTCCTACGAGCAGTACTTC.

The chain's CDR3 is CASSFQGRSNQPQHF. As DNA, the CDR3 is TGTGCCAGCAGTTTTCAGGGTAGGAGCAATCAGCCCCAGCATTTT. This chain links TRBV28 with TRBJ1-5; possible D gene TRBD1, 5 bases. Germline CDR1 reads MDHEN; CDR2 reads SYDVKM. This CDR3 contains 15 residues. V was pared by 3 bases and J by 1 base, with 10 bases between. The complete variable domain, with remaining parts taken from reference TRBV28 and TRBJ1-5, reads DVKVTQSSRYLVKRTGEKVFLECVQDMDHENMFWYRQDPGLGLRLIYFSYDVKMKEKGDIPEGYSVSREKKERFSLILESASTNQTSMYLCASSFQGRSNQPQHFGDGTRLSIL.

J is TRBJ2-3 and V is TRBV4-1; TRBD2 matches at 12 bases. V shed 2 bases, J shed 6 bases, and the junction held 6 bases outside the gene matches. The CDR3 sequence is 16 residues long. Germline values: CDR1 MGHRA, CDR2 YSYEKL. CDR3 in DNA: TGCGCCAGCAGCCAACCGACTAGCGGGAGACGGGATACGCAGTATTTT. Protein: CASSQPTSGRRDTQYF.

The chain joins TRBV6-5 to TRBJ2-5, with 11 bases lining up with TRBD1. V trimming: 6 bases; J trimming: 9 bases; junction bases outside the gene matches: 6. The CDR3 sequence is 13 residues long. Germline V CDR1 and CDR2: MNHEY, SVGAGI. In nucleotides, the CDR3 is TGTGCCAGCAGCGGGACAGGGGGTCGTTCCCAGTACTTC. It is translated as CASSGTGGRSQYF.